The subject of this entry is one T cell receptor beta chain. As yet, its antigen is unknown. Data came from immunoSEQ multiplex PCR; TCRdb stores just in-frame clones and leaves some out. The table has approximately 67,000 clones, around nine tenths seen once; the top ten hold 9.5% to 13%. This entry is derived from a study of Tregs in tolerant kidney transplant recipients. Study-level findings and limits: In tolerant patients, donor-specific Tregs outgrew total Tregs, suggesting antigen-driven expansion. The most relevant donor-specific Treg TCRbeta repertoire apparently came from expansion with activated donor B cells. Few patients were studied, so findings need validation in larger groups.

The sequenced sample was CD8+ T cells from blood, obtained before the transplant. The sequence came from a human donor who received a combined kidney and bone marrow transplant.

DNA for the CDR3: TGTGCCAGCAGCCCCGGACAGGGCTTGGAGCAGTACTTC. Translation: CASSPGQGLEQYF. The chain carries TRBV7-6 and TRBJ2-7; 8 bases are shared with TRBD1. Losses at the gene ends were 5 bases for V and 7 bases for J; bases not matched to a gene: 7. This CDR3 has 13 residues. Germline V lookup: CDR1 SGHVS, CDR2 FNYEAQ.